This passage covers 5 T cell receptor beta chains from one sample sequenced in a study of T cell responses to AZD1222 COVID-19 vaccine. Here immunoSEQ multiplex PCR was the method, and the copy in TCRdb shows in-frame clones only, minus some. Counted here are around 170,000 clones, about nine tenths occurring once; the ten biggest clones make up about 1.6%. The input for sequencing was peripheral blood, taken on day 0 of AZD1222 vaccination. Receptors were obtained from an adult in good health.

V gene TRBV9 combines with J gene TRBJ2-7, with D possibly being TRBD2 (5 bases). The length of the CDR3 is 15 residues. V was pared by 0 bases and J by 2 bases, with 12 bases between. Germline values: CDR1 SGDLS, CDR2 YYNGEE. The CDR3 DNA reads TGTGCCAGCAGCGTAGGTTCAGGAGGTACCTACGAGCAGTACTTC. Amino acids: CASSVGSGGTYEQYF.

The CDR3 reads CASSYTGTGNTEAFF. Written as DNA, the CDR3 is TGTGCCAGCAGCTACACAGGGACAGGGAACACTGAAGCTTTCTTT. The V gene is TRBV5-6, the J gene TRBJ1-1; TRBD1 matches at 8 bases. Germline CDR1 SGHDT, CDR2 YYEEEE. V lost 3 bases and J lost 1; bases outside the gene matches: 5. CDR3 length: 15 residues.

This chain uses TRBV6-5 with TRBJ1-1, with 7 nucleotides matching TRBD1. This CDR3 is built from 14 residues. Trimming took 2 bases from V and 7 from J; bases not matched to a gene: 7. Germline CDR1 MNHEY, CDR2 SVGAGI. In DNA, the CDR3 is TGTGCCAGCAGTTACGGGGGTAGGGGGCTTGAAGCTTTCTTT. The encoded protein is CASSYGGRGLEAFF.

The gene calls are TRBV6-5 and TRBJ1-1; D not resolved. The CDR3 has 13 amino acids. Germline lookup yields CDR1 MNHEY and CDR2 SVGAGI. V lost 8 bases and J 1 base, leaving 11 bases between the germline ends. Here the CDR3 DNA reads TGTGCCAGCCACTTCTGGAAGAACACTGAAGCTTTCTTT. This encodes CASHFWKNTEAFF.

Here the CDR3 DNA reads TGTGCCAGCAGCTGGACGAGGGGTAACAATGAGCAGTTCTTC. It codes for CASSWTRGNNEQFF. The chain is built from TRBV11-2 and TRBJ2-1, with D perhaps TRBD1 or TRBD2 (5 bases each). This CDR3 region has 14 residues. Per germline, CDR1 SGHAT and CDR2 FQNNGV. V gave up 4 bases and J gave up 5 bases, with 12 bases separating them.